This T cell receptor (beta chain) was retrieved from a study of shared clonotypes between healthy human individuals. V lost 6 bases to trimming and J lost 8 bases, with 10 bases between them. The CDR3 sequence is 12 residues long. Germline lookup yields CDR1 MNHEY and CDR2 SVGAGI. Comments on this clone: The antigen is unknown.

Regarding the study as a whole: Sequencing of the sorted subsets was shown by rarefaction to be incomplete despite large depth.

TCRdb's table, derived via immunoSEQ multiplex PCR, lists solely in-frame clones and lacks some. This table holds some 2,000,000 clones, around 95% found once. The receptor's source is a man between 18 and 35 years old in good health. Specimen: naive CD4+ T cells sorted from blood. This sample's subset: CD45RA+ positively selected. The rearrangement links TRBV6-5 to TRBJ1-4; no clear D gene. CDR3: CASSRPSEKLFF. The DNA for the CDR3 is TGTGCCAGCAGCCGCCCGTCAGAAAAACTGTTTTTT.